This entry lists 6 T cell receptor beta chains sequenced from one sample in a study of CD8 T cells in Susac syndrome. Random hexamers were used to reverse transcribe an amount of roughly 0.45 to 1 ug RNA. Each CDR3 protein gets one entry after TCRdb re-called the immunoSEQ multiplex PCR reads with MiXCR. The table lists roughly 150,000 distinct CDR3 sequences, approximately 95% of them singletons. Sequencing input: CD4+ T cells from PBMCs. The receptors originated from a human donor with Susac syndrome.

The chain uses TRBV18 and TRBJ2-7; TRBD2 matches 12 bases. Unmatched junction bases numbered 1, after V lost 6 bases and J lost 1 base. Germline V lookup: CDR1 KGHSH, CDR2 LQKENI. The CDR3 contains 14 residues. DNA of the CDR3: TGTGCCAGCTCCGGGACTAGCGGGTCCTACGAGCAGTACTTC. The encoded protein is CASSGTSGSYEQYF.

The chain joins TRBV3-1 to TRBJ1-1; D might be TRBD1 (6 bases). CDR3 length: 14 residues. Per the germline V gene, CDR1 is LGHDT and CDR2 is YNNKEL (reference sequence). Trimming took off 4 bases at V and 4 bases at J, with 13 bases between the two ends. CDR3 amino acids: CASSRAQGATEAFF. The CDR3 nucleotides read TGTGCCAGCAGCCGGGCACAGGGAGCCACTGAAGCTTTCTTT.

This chain uses TRBV25-1 with TRBJ2-1, with D possibly matching TRBD1 (5 bases). The V gene lost 7 bases and the J gene lost 5 bases, with 12 bases spanning the gap. There are 13 residues in the CDR3. From germline, CDR1 is MGHDK and CDR2 SYGVNS. The DNA of the CDR3 is TGTGCCAGCACCCCGGACACCGACAATGAGCAGTTCTTC. Translated, it gives CASTPDTDNEQFF.

The V and J genes are TRBV29-1 and TRBJ2-3; D possibly corresponds to TRBD2 (5 bases). Trimming took off 3 bases at V and 1 base at J, with 8 bases between the two ends. The germline V gene encodes CDR1 SQVTM and CDR2 ANQGSEA. The length of the CDR3 is 13 residues. The CDR3 sequence is CSVDKGGTDTQYF. The CDR3 bases are TGCAGCGTTGACAAGGGAGGCACAGATACGCAGTATTTT.

The V and J genes are TRBV20-1 and TRBJ2-3; 9 bases agree with TRBD2. Germline V CDR1 and CDR2: DFQATT, SNEGSKA (reference sequence). Unmatched junction bases numbered 3, after V lost 4 bases and J lost 4 bases. The CDR3 consists of 13 residues. The CDR3 loop is CSAIKRGADTQYF. The CDR3 region has the DNA TGCAGTGCTATTAAGCGGGGGGCAGATACGCAGTATTTT.

The chain uses TRBV15 and TRBJ2-3; possible D gene TRBD2, 5 bases. CDR3 size: 15 residues. The germline gives CDR1 LNHNV, CDR2 YYDKDF (reference sequence). Trimming removed 0 bases from V and 4 bases from J, with 11 bases in between. The CDR3 here is CATSRDRLAADTQYF. The CDR3 DNA is TGTGCCACCAGCAGAGATCGGCTAGCCGCAGATACGCAGTATTTT.